These 11 T cell receptor beta chains share one sample of origin, sequenced in a study of shared clonotypes between healthy human individuals. The protocol was immunoSEQ multiplex PCR, while the TCRdb copy is restricted to in-frame clones and leaves out a portion. The profile shows fewer than 500,000 clones, about 75% of them singletons. Sample: PBMCs. These receptors all come from a woman in her 40s in good health. Some clones in this sample may be carry-over from other donors' samples.

This clone was counted once. V usage is TRBV28 and J usage is TRBJ2-7; maybe TRBD2 (6 bases). The CDR3 spans 14 residues. Germline-derived CDR1 and CDR2 are MDHEN and SYDVKM. With 7 bases removed from V and 3 bases from J, the gap between germline ends came to 16 bases. The CDR3 loop reads CASTSGQGGYEQYF. CDR3 nucleotide sequence: TGTGCCAGCACCTCCGGGCAGGGAGGCTACGAGCAGTACTTC.

This clone turned up a few times. The chain combines TRBV5-1 with TRBJ1-3; D gene uncertain. This CDR3 contains 15 residues. V was cut by 4 bases and J by 0 bases, with 11 bases left in between. Germline V gene data show CDR1 as SGHRS and CDR2 as YFSETQ. Here the CDR3 reads CASSQSTGSGNTIYF. The CDR3 bases are TGCGCCAGCAGCCAATCGACGGGCTCTGGAAACACCATATATTTT.

This chain links TRBV18 with TRBJ2-5; no clear D gene. The CDR3 is 16 residues long. The germline CDR1 and CDR2 sequences are KGHSH and LQKENI. V lost 5 bases to trimming and J lost 2 bases, with 18 bases between them. CDR3 bases: TGTGCCAGCTCAAACTTACCGATACTGAAACAAGAGACCCAGTACTTC. This gives the protein CASSNLPILKQETQYF.

The CDR3 loop reads CASSENRVDGYTF. CDR3 sequence (DNA): TGTGCCAGCAGTGAAAACAGGGTAGATGGCTACACCTTC. This chain joins TRBV2 and TRBJ1-2, with D perhaps TRBD1 (6 bases). The ends were cut back, 2 bases at V and 6 bases at J, with 10 bases in the middle. CDR3 length equals 13 residues. Germline V gene lookup returns CDR1 SNHLY and CDR2 FYNNEI.

The chain is built from TRBV19 and TRBJ1-2, with 8 bases that match TRBD1. The germline V gene has CDR1 LNHDA and CDR2 SQIVND (reference sequence). CDR3 size: 16 residues. Germline trimming cut 5 bases from V and 2 bases from J; bases unmatched to any gene: 10. The CDR3 is CASSPRGGQENYGYTF. The CDR3 DNA follows: TGTGCCAGTAGTCCTCGTGGGGGACAGGAAAACTATGGCTACACCTTC.

The chain recombines TRBV2 with TRBJ2-7; 9 bases fit TRBD2. J gave up 7 bases and V 4 bases, and 11 bases lay outside the gene matches. Germline lookup yields CDR1 SNHLY and CDR2 FYNNEI. The CDR3 extends over 15 amino acids. DNA for the CDR3: TGTGCCAGCAGTGCGAAGCGGGAGGTGCTTAGAGAGCAGTACTTC. Amino acids: CASSAKREVLREQYF.

The chain employs TRBV5-6 and TRBJ2-1; the D gene could be TRBD1 or TRBD2 (5 bases each). The V gene lost 1 base and the J gene lost 8 bases, with 16 bases spanning the gap. Germline CDR1 and CDR2: SGHDT and YYEEEE. The CDR3 contains 15 residues. The CDR3 reads CASSLRGRVPDEQFF. The CDR3 DNA is TGTGCCAGCAGCTTGAGGGGACGGGTCCCGGATGAGCAGTTCTTC.

The genes are TRBV7-2 and TRBJ2-7, with 8 positions matching TRBD1. CDR1 is SGHTA, CDR2 FQGNSA, per germline. The trim removed 4 bases at V and 2 bases at J, leaving 4 bases unmatched. The length of the CDR3 is 14 residues. The CDR3 loop reads CASSSRTGTYEQYF. The CDR3 DNA is TGTGCCAGCAGCTCCCGGACAGGGACCTACGAGCAGTACTTC.

The J gene is TRBJ1-1, the V gene TRBV7-2, with a possible D match to TRBD1 (6 bases). This CDR3 has 13 amino acids. Looked up from germline, CDR1 is SGHTA and CDR2 is FQGNSA. V dropped 3 bases and J dropped 7 bases, with 12 bases sitting between them. The CDR3 loop is CASSFGGPGEAFF. CDR3 nucleotide sequence: TGTGCCAGCAGCTTTGGGGGGCCGGGTGAAGCTTTCTTT.

The CDR3, as DNA: TGTGCCAGCAGCTTAGTATCGGGGAGGGGTGAAAAACTGTTTTTT. This translates into CASSLVSGRGEKLFF. The chain is built from TRBV7-2 and TRBJ1-4; the D gene is possibly TRBD1 (5 bases). The CDR3 length is 15 residues. The V end lost 1 base, the J end lost 7 bases, and 13 bases lay between the germline ends. Germline lookup yields CDR1 SGHTA and CDR2 FQGNSA.

This chain links TRBV11-2 with TRBJ2-7, with D maybe TRBD2 (5 bases). Germline-derived CDR1 and CDR2 are SGHAT and FQNNGV. Trimming removed 1 base at V and 2 bases at J, with 21 bases between. This CDR3 is built from 18 residues. The CDR3 nucleotides read TGTGCCAGCAGCTTAGCTGGGAGCGTCTACCAAAAAACCTACGAGCAGTACTTC. This gives the protein CASSLAGSVYQKTYEQYF.